This T cell receptor beta chain was captured by sequencing in a study of spatial heterogeneity in lung cancer. The study tagged each TCR cDNA molecule with a unique molecular identifier. TCRdb re-called the 5' RACE reads through MiXCR, storing one row per CDR3 protein. The sample includes fewer than 30,000 distinct CDR3 sequences, 8% to 10% of them seen just once. This clonotype was counted between two and nine times. CDR1 and CDR2 from the germline V gene are LNHNV and YYDKDF (reference sequence). This CDR3 spans 16 amino acids. V was clipped by 2 bases and J by 3 bases; unmatched bases: 5. The time point denotes: blood at routine non-recurrence follow-up after resection.

This TCR was recovered from a male donor with early-stage non-small cell lung cancer. The gene calls are TRBV15 and TRBJ2-1, with 9 bases fitting TRBD2. The source material was PBMCs, sampled at follow-up. The CDR3, as DNA: TGTGCCACCAGCAGACAGTTGCGGGGGGGCTACAATGAGCAGTTCTTC. Its translation is CATSRQLRGGYNEQFF.